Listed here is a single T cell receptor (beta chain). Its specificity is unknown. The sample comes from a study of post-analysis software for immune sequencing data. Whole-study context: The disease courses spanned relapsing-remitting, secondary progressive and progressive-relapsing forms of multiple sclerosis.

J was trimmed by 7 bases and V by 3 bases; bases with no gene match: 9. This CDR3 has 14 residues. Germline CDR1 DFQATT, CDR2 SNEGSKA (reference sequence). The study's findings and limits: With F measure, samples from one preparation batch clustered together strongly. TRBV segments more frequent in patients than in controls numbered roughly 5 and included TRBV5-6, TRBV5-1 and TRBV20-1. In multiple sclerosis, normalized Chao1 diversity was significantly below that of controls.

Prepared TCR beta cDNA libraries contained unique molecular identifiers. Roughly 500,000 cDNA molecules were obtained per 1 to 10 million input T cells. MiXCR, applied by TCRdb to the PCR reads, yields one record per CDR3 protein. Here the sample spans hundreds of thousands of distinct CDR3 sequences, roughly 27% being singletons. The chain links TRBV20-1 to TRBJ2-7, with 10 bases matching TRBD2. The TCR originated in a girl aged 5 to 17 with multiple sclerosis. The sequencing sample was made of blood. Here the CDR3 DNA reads TGCAGTGCTAGGGGCAGCGGGAGGGTCAATGAGCAGTACTTC. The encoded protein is CSARGSGRVNEQYF.